This TCR beta chain was sequenced during a study of TIL therapy for anti-PD-1-resistant metastatic lung cancer (dated by TCRdb to the early 2020s). At the level of the whole study: Tumors were harvested before any PD-1/PD-L1 blockade; patients then received nivolumab, and those progressing received lymphodepletion, expanded TIL infusion and IL-2. The cohort was composed predominantly of lung adenocarcinoma, with several EGFR-mutant and two ALK-rearranged tumors included, and half of patients were identified as current or former smokers. A median age of about 59 years (range about 38-75) and a median tumor PD-L1 proportion score of roughly 6% were recorded among enrolled patients. T cell receptor beta sequencing of tumor and peripheral blood served to follow clonotypes across the tumor, the expanded TIL product, and serial blood samples. A median non-synonymous tumor mutation burden of over 1.2 mutations per megabase was determined across the cohort by whole-exome sequencing.

Concerning this clone itself: Which antigen it targets is not known. Nothing much larger sits one base from this clone, and base qualities are not available.

The immunoSEQ v3 hsTCRB kit was used to amplify TCR beta CDR3 regions from genomic DNA through bias-controlled multiplex PCR. An Illumina NextSeq 500 was used to sequence the TCR libraries, reaching 2 million or so read pairs at survey level or roughly 4.5-6 million at deep level. In the authors' own workflow: The immunoSEQ Analyzer software assigned V, D and J genes, filtered out non-productive sequences, and reported clonality. Repertoires of infused TIL and blood were compared using productive Simpson clonality and the Morisita overlap index of productive TRB rearrangements. Absolute clonotype counts in blood were estimated as lymphocyte count times CD3+ fraction times the clone's productive frequency. Entries here come from immuneACCESS through TCRdb and include only in-frame sequences with V and J called. Some clones fail to appear in such tables; in the studies checked, an unresolved V gene covers under half of the shortfall, and the cause of the remainder is unknown. The DNA was the basis for D and trimming; V, J and clone size are from that table. The sample records roughly 57,000 clones, approximately 75% of which are singletons. The leading ten clones occupy nearly 3% of the sample.

General study outcomes and caveats: The baseline peripheral repertoire was partially replaced by infused TIL clonotypes, which then decayed over months, and no apparent association between persistence and response was found. The study protocol defined all tumor marker inferences as exploratory. The cohort was highly selected, including more treatment-naive, never-smoker and oncogene-addicted patients than is typical, which limits generalizability.

This specimen's time point label, interpreted: pre-treatment sample, taken before nivolumab and TIL therapy. A phase I trial run at two centers enrolled adults with stage 4 NSCLC between 2017 and early 2020. Samples were obtained from a single-arm, open-label phase I trial in which tumor-infiltrating lymphocyte therapy with nivolumab was evaluated in advanced non-small cell lung cancer. Mononuclear cells from blood collected in EDTA tubes were isolated on a Ficoll gradient and snap-frozen as pellets, and DNA was then extracted using a Qiagen mini-prep kit. Relative to germline, V is 3 bases shorter and J is 2 bases shorter, with 7 bases between their ends. Including cysteine and phenylalanine, the CDR3 has 13 amino acids. Here the CDR3 DNA is all that survives: 39 bases in frame from base 1.

The V and J segments used are TRBV12-3 or TRBV12-4 and TRBJ2-5, and TRBD2 may be the D gene, going by 5 matching bases. Sequences were derived from blood, sampled at baseline. The receptor comes from a person aged 25 to 79 with non-small cell lung cancer. This receptor carries the CDR3 CASSLEVQETQYF. At the DNA level, the sequence is TGTGCCAGCAGTTTGGAGGTACAAGAGACCCAGTACTTC.